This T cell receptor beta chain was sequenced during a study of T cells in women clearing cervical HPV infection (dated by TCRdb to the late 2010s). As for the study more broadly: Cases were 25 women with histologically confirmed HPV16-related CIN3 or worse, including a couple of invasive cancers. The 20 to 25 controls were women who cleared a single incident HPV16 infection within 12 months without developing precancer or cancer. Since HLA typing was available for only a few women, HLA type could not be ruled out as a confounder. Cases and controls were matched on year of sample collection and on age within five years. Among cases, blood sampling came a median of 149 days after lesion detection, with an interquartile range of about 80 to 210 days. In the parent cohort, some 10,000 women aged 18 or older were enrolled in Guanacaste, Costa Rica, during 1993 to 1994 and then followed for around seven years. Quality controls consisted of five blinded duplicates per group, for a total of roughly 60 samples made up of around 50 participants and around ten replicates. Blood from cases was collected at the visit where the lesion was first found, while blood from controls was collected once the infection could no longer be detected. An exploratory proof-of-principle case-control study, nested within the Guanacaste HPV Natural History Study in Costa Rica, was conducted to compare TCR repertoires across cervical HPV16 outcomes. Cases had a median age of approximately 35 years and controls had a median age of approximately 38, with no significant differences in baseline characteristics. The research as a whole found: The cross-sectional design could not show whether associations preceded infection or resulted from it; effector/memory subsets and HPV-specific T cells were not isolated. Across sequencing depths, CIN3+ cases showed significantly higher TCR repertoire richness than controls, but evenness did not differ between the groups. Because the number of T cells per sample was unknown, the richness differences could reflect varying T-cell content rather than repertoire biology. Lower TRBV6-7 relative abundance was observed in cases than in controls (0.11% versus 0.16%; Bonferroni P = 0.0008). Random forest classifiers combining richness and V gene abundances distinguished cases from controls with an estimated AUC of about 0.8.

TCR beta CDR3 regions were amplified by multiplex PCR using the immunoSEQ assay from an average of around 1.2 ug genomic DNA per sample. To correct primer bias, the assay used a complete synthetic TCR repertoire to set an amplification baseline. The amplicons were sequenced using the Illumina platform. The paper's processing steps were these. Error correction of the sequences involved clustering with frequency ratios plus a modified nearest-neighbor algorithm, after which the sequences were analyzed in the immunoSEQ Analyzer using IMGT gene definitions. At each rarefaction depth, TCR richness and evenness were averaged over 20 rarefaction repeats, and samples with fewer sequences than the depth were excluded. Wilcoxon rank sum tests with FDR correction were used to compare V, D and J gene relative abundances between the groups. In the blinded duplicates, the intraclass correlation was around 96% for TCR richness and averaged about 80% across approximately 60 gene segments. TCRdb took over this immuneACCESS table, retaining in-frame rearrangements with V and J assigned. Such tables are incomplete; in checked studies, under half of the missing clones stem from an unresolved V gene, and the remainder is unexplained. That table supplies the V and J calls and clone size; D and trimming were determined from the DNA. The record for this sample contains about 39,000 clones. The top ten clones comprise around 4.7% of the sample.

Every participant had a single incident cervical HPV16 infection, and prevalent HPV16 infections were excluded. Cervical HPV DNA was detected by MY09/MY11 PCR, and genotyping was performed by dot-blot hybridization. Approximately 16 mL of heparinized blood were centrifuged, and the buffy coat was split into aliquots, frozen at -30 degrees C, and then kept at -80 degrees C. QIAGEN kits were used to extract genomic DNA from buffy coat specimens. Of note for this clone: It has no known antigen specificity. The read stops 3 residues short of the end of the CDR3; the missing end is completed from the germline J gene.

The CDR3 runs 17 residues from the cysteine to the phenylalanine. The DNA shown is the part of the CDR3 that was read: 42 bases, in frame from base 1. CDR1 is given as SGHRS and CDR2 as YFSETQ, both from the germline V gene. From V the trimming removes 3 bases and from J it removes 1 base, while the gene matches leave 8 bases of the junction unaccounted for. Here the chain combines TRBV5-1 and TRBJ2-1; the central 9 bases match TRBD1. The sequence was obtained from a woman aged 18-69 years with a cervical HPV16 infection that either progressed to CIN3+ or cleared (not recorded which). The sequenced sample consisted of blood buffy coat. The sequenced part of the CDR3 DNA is TGCGCCAGCAGCTCCGGGACAGGGATTGGGTCCTACAATGAG. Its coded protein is CASSSGTGIGSYNE. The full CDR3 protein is CASSSGTGIGSYNEQFF.